One sample yielded the 21 T cell receptor beta chains listed below, sequenced in a study of blood T cell repertoires in COVID-19. The table came from immunoSEQ multiplex PCR; TCRdb's copy has only in-frame clones and leaves some out. This table has 97,000 or so clones, more than 65% appearing once. The material sequenced was peripheral blood. These receptors all come from a woman older than 75 with active or convalescent COVID-19.

V gene TRBV6-5 combines with J gene TRBJ2-1, with 8 positions matching TRBD1. The CDR3 contains 15 residues. Germline CDR1 and CDR2: MNHEY and SVGAGI. Trimming cost V 6 bases and J 2 bases; bases outside gene matches: 6. The CDR3 reads CASRDRVGTYNEQFF. DNA for the CDR3: TGTGCCAGCAGGGACAGGGTCGGCACCTACAATGAGCAGTTCTTC.

The rearrangement uses TRBV10-2 and TRBJ2-1, with D perhaps matching TRBD2 (6 bases). The CDR3 extends over 14 amino acids. Trimming stripped 5 bases from V and 6 bases from J, with 14 bases between. Looked up from germline, CDR1 is WSHSY and CDR2 is SAAADI. Written as DNA, the CDR3 is TGCGCCAGCAGTTGGTTAGCGGATCGCAATGAGCAGTTCTTC. As protein: CASSWLADRNEQFF.

This rearrangement joins TRBV6-5 to TRBJ2-7, with 7 bases aligning to TRBD1. The V segment lost 5 bases and the J segment 2 bases; nucleotides outside the gene matches: 9. The CDR3 runs to 15 residues. CDR1 MNHEY and CDR2 SVGAGI come from the germline V gene. The CDR3: CASSPPVTGTYEQYF. CDR3 sequence (DNA): TGTGCCAGCAGTCCACCCGTGACAGGGACCTACGAGCAGTACTTC.

The table lists this clone with a count of one. This chain links TRBV5-1 with TRBJ2-7, with 9 bases that match TRBD1. The J segment lost 3 bases and the V segment lost 0 bases, leaving 1 base of the junction unmatched. This CDR3 has 14 amino acids. Germline CDR1 is SGHRS and CDR2 is YFSETQ. The DNA of the CDR3 is TGCGCCAGCAGCTTGGAGGGACAGGGCTACGAGCAGTACTTC. Its protein is CASSLEGQGYEQYF. Variable domain in full (rest from reference TRBV5-1 and TRBJ2-7): KAGVTQTPRYLIKTRGQQVTLSCSPISGHRSVSWYQQTPGQGLQFLFEYFSETQRNKGNFPGRFSGRQFSNSRSEMNVSTLELGDSALYLCASSLEGQGYEQYFGPGTRLTVT.

V usage is TRBV4-3 and J usage is TRBJ1-5, with D perhaps TRBD1 (5 bases). There are 13 residues in the CDR3. Germline V lookup: CDR1 LGHNA, CDR2 YSLEER. V gave up 4 bases and J gave up 5 bases, with 9 bases separating them. CDR3 nucleotides: TGCGCCAGCAGCCCCGGGGGGGATCAGCCCCAGCATTTT. Protein product: CASSPGGDQPQHF.

The V call is TRBV6-2 or TRBV6-3, the J call TRBJ2-1; TRBD2 aligns across 9 bases. V lost 4 bases, J lost 7 bases, and 14 bases stayed unmatched. This CDR3 region has 17 residues. In germline, CDR1 is MNHEY, CDR2 SVGEGT. CDR3 loop: CASSWPPSSGIWNEQFF. The CDR3 bases are TGTGCCAGCAGTTGGCCCCCCTCTAGCGGGATCTGGAATGAGCAGTTCTTC.

The chain carries TRBV12-3 or TRBV12-4 and TRBJ2-7; no firm D call. The CDR3 has 10 amino acids. Trimming removed 4 bases from V and 5 bases from J, with 3 bases in between. CDR3 coding DNA: TGTGCCAGCAGTTCAAACGAGCAGTACTTC. Translated: CASSSNEQYF.

This clone has just one count. The chain links TRBV9 to TRBJ2-3; 9 bases are shared with TRBD2. The junction had 10 bases not matched to a gene; V was cut back by 1 base and J by 7 bases. The CDR3 runs to 16 residues. Per germline, CDR1 SGDLS and CDR2 YYNGEE. CDR3 DNA sequence: TGTGCCAGCAGCGTAACCTTAGCGGGAGCCATGAATACGCAGTATTTT. It is translated as CASSVTLAGAMNTQYF.

V gene TRBV11-2 combines with J gene TRBJ1-2, with 7 positions matching TRBD1. Germline V CDR1 and CDR2: SGHAT, FQNNGV. The CDR3 runs 14 residues. The V and J ends lost 5 bases and 6 bases, in that order; junction bases with no gene match: 9. Written as DNA, the CDR3 is TGTGCCAGCAGCCGCAACAGGGGTGATGATGGCTACACCTTC. Translated, it gives CASSRNRGDDGYTF.

The chain employs TRBV4-1 and TRBJ2-1, with 7 bases lining up with TRBD1. From germline, CDR1 is MGHRA and CDR2 YSYEKL. The CDR3 length is 15 residues. V was pared by 4 bases and J by 6 bases, with 9 bases of the junction left unmatched. The CDR3 sequence is CASSLHGTAINEQFF. DNA for the CDR3: TGCGCCAGCAGCCTACATGGGACAGCAATCAATGAGCAGTTCTTC.

The genes are TRBV6-5 and TRBJ1-1; 9 nucleotides line up with TRBD1. V lost 0 bases to trimming and J lost 1 base; unmatched junction nucleotides: 0. Germline V gene sequence: CDR1 MNHEY, CDR2 SVGAGI. The CDR3 is made up of 15 amino acids. This CDR3 reads CASSYSGQGNTEAFF. In DNA, the CDR3 is TGTGCCAGCAGTTACTCGGGACAGGGGAACACTGAAGCTTTCTTT.

V is TRBV7-9 and J is TRBJ2-7; a weak D match, TRBD2 (6 bases). The V end lost 4 bases, the J end lost 3 bases, and 19 bases lay between the germline ends. CDR1 and CDR2 from the germline V gene are SEHNR and FQNEAQ (reference sequence). This CDR3 has 16 amino acids. The CDR3 DNA reads TGTGCCAGCAGCTGGGAAGGGCCGGGACTCAACTACGAGCAGTACTTC. Translation gives CASSWEGPGLNYEQYF.

The chain carries TRBV6-5 and TRBJ1-2; 9 bases line up with TRBD1. Germline trimming cut 0 bases from V and 4 bases from J; bases unmatched to any gene: 6. Germline CDR1 MNHEY, CDR2 SVGAGI. The CDR3 is 16 residues long. The DNA of the CDR3 is TGTGCCAGCAGTTACTCGAGTGGGACAGGGTCCTATGGCTACACCTTC. It encodes CASSYSSGTGSYGYTF.

The chain is built from TRBV13 and TRBJ2-3, with TRBD2 matching 10 bases. The CDR3 length is 15 residues. V was clipped by 6 bases and J by 2 bases; unmatched bases: 5. The V gene's germline CDR1 is PRHDT and CDR2 FYEKMQ (reference sequence). The CDR3 loop is CASSTLAGTTDTQYF. The CDR3 bases are TGTGCCAGCAGTACACTAGCGGGGACCACAGATACGCAGTATTTT.

This clone has a handful of counts. V gene TRBV14 combines with J gene TRBJ2-6, with D tentatively TRBD2 (5 bases). Germline V gene sequence: CDR1 SGHDN, CDR2 FVKESK. The germline V and J ends were trimmed by 4 bases and 4 bases, with 11 bases remaining between them. The CDR3 consists of 15 residues. The DNA of the CDR3 is TGTGCCAGCAGCCTAAGAGGGTCCGGGGCCAACGTCCTGACTTTC. This encodes CASSLRGSGANVLTF.

This sequence joins TRBV15 and TRBJ2-7; D not certain. The CDR3 consists of 13 residues. Germline V CDR1 and CDR2: LNHNV, YYDKDF (reference sequence). The V gene lost 1 base and the J gene lost 2 bases, with 6 bases spanning the gap. CDR3 in amino acids: CATSRGHPYEQYF. CDR3 bases: TGTGCCACCAGCAGAGGACATCCCTACGAGCAGTACTTC.

This chain connects TRBV6-5 to TRBJ1-4; 10 nucleotides line up with TRBD1. The CDR3 extends over 15 amino acids. J was trimmed by 5 bases and V by 5 bases; bases with no gene match: 5. Germline loops: CDR1 MNHEY, CDR2 SVGAGI. CDR3 bases: TGTGCCAGCAGTAGGGGACAGGGGAGGAATGAAAAACTGTTTTTT. Its translation is CASSRGQGRNEKLFF.

The chain links TRBV5-1 to TRBJ1-5; D remains unclear. The CDR3 spans 13 residues. Germline V gives CDR1 SGHRS, CDR2 YFSETQ. The V and J ends lost 1 base and 4 bases respectively, with 6 bases between them. The CDR3 coding sequence is TGCGCCAGCAGCTTGTCCGGGAATCAGCCCCAGCATTTT. Amino acid sequence: CASSLSGNQPQHF.

CDR3 region: CASSQGVAGARGYTF. CDR3 nucleotides: TGCGCCAGCAGCCAAGGGGTGGCAGGGGCACGGGGCTACACCTTC. The chain joins TRBV4-3 to TRBJ1-2, with D tentatively TRBD1 (6 bases). Trimming cost V 1 base and J 8 bases, with 17 bases left between them. The CDR3 sequence is 15 residues long. The V gene's germline CDR1 is LGHNA and CDR2 YSLEER.

This clone occurred once. The chain carries TRBV3-1 (or the pseudogene TRBV3-2) and TRBJ2-3; no definite D call. The ends were cut back, 6 bases at V and 0 bases at J, with 13 bases in the middle. Germline assignment: CDR1 LGHDT and CDR2 YNNKEL (reference sequence). The CDR3 has 15 amino acids. CDR3 residues: CASRGPTRSTDTQYF. The CDR3 region has the DNA TGTGCCAGCAGAGGCCCGACTCGAAGCACAGATACGCAGTATTTT.

This rearrangement joins TRBV18 to TRBJ2-4; 7 positions agree with TRBD1. V was pared by 5 bases and J by 0 bases, with 7 bases of the junction left unmatched. Germline CDR1 KGHSH, CDR2 LQKENI. This CDR3 is 16 amino acids long. The CDR3: CASSAGTVLAKNIQYF. As DNA, the CDR3 is TGTGCCAGCTCAGCCGGGACAGTACTAGCCAAAAACATTCAGTACTTC.